Presented here are 28 T cell receptor beta chains from one specimen sequenced in a study of graft-versus-host responses after intestinal transplantation (dated by TCRdb to the early 2020s). The time point label for this specimen denotes: cells obtained before transplantation from donor or recipient. These receptors have no known antigen. Library preparation used the immunoSEQ multiplex PCR assay. TCRdb took this table from immuneACCESS and kept in-frame rearrangements with V and J called. Such tables lack part of the clones; where checked against another copy, unresolved V genes explain under half of the gap, and the rest is unexplained. A total of under 150,000 clones appear in this sample, about 93% of them only once. The ten top clones hold around 0.12% of the sample. The source material was unstimulated CD4+ T cells sorted from spleen or lymph node cells, sampled before intestinal transplant. The source of these receptors is a human donor who received an intestinal transplant.

J is TRBJ2-3 and V is TRBV30; TRBD2 aligns across 9 bases. The CDR3 spans 15 residues. Trimming at V came to 5 bases and at J to 6 bases, leaving 12 bases not matched to a gene. CDR1 GTSNPN and CDR2 SVGIG come from the germline V gene (reference sequence). The CDR3 sequence: CAWSLGLAGTDTQYF. The CDR3 DNA follows: TGTGCCTGGTCCCTGGGGCTAGCGGGAACCGATACGCAGTATTTT.

Points on this clone: The sample has other DNA sequences that encode this CDR3 too. J is TRBJ2-6 and V is TRBV5-1; D may correspond to TRBD1 or TRBD2 (5 bases each). This CDR3 has 15 amino acids. Trimming removed 0 bases from V and 2 bases from J, with 6 bases in between. Per germline, CDR1 SGHRS and CDR2 YFSETQ. In DNA form, the CDR3 reads TGCGCCAGCAGCTTGGGAGGGGCTGGGGCCAACGTCCTGACTTTC. Its protein is CASSLGGAGANVLTF. Supplemented by reference TRBV5-1 and TRBJ2-6, the full variable domain reads KAGVTQTPRYLIKTRGQQVTLSCSPISGHRSVSWYQQTPGQGLQFLFEYFSETQRNKGNFPGRFSGRQFSNSRSEMNVSTLELGDSALYLCASSLGGAGANVLTFGAGSRLTVL.

V is TRBV28 and J is TRBJ2-7; D gene uncertain. Trimming left V 8 bases short and J 3 bases short, with 5 bases between. This CDR3 spans 10 amino acids. Germline CDR1 is MDHEN and CDR2 is SYDVKM. CDR3 amino acids: CASGYYEQYF. The CDR3 DNA follows: TGTGCCAGCGGATACTACGAGCAGTACTTC.

The rearrangement uses TRBV19 and TRBJ1-4; no reliable D call. Germline V lookup: CDR1 LNHDA, CDR2 SQIVND (reference sequence). The CDR3 sequence is 16 residues long. V was trimmed by 4 bases and J by 3 bases, leaving 15 bases between them. The CDR3 region has the DNA TGTGCCAGTAGTAGGTGGTGGATAACAGCTAATGAAAAACTGTTTTTT. It codes for CASSRWWITANEKLFF.

V usage is TRBV5-4 and J usage is TRBJ1-2; D remains ambiguous. This CDR3 has 12 residues. Trimming removed 3 bases from V and 2 bases from J, with 5 bases in between. CDR1 is SGHNT and CDR2 is YYREEE in the germline V gene (reference sequence). The DNA of the CDR3 is TGTGCCAGCAGCTCCGTAAACTATGGCTACACCTTC. Protein sequence: CASSSVNYGYTF.

The gene calls are TRBV29-1 and TRBJ1-1; 8 bases align to TRBD1. With 4 bases clipped from V and 1 base from J, the junction kept 11 bases outside the gene matches. The CDR3 sequence is 16 residues long. Germline CDR1 SQVTM, CDR2 ANQGSEA. This CDR3 is CSVARDRSSSNTEAFF. In DNA form, the CDR3 reads TGCAGCGTTGCCCGGGACAGGTCCTCTTCGAACACTGAAGCTTTCTTT.

This clone came up once. This sequence joins TRBV2 and TRBJ2-1; 10 bases agree with TRBD2. Germline V gene sequence: CDR1 SNHLY, CDR2 FYNNEI. CDR3 length: 13 residues. V lost 7 bases, J lost 4 bases, and 1 base stayed unmatched. CDR3 loop: CASTSGGYNEQFF. The CDR3 DNA reads TGTGCCAGCACTAGCGGGGGATACAATGAGCAGTTCTTC.

The count of this clone is one. This chain uses TRBV4-1 with TRBJ2-1; D unclear. The germline V and J ends were trimmed by 0 bases and 0 bases, with 9 bases remaining between them. From germline, CDR1 is MGHRA and CDR2 YSYEKL. The CDR3 extends over 16 amino acids. The CDR3 DNA follows: TGCGCCAGCAGCCAAGATTATAGGAGCTCCTACAATGAGCAGTTCTTC. It codes for CASSQDYRSSYNEQFF.

This clone came up once. The rearrangement joins TRBV19 to TRBJ1-1; 10 bases match TRBD1. The CDR3 is 15 residues long. The trim removed 4 bases at V and 5 bases at J, leaving 7 bases unmatched. Germline V CDR1 and CDR2: LNHDA, SQIVND (reference sequence). CDR3 DNA sequence: TGTGCCAGTAGTACCCGGGACAGGGGTAGAACTGAAGCTTTCTTT. Protein sequence: CASSTRDRGRTEAFF.

The V and J genes are TRBV29-1 and TRBJ2-1, with 8 nucleotides matching TRBD1. The CDR3 length is 13 residues. V lost 8 bases to trimming and J lost 4 bases; unmatched junction nucleotides: 7. The germline CDR1 and CDR2 sequences are SQVTM and ANQGSEA. The CDR3 DNA reads as TGCAGCAGTTCGGGACAGGAGTACAATGAGCAGTTCTTC. Protein product: CSSSGQEYNEQFF.

This chain connects TRBV5-1 to TRBJ2-3, with 9 bases lining up with TRBD1. CDR1 is SGHRS, CDR2 YFSETQ, per germline. The CDR3 consists of 16 residues. Trimming cost V 4 bases and J 0 bases; bases outside gene matches: 6. CDR3 residues: CASSPIQGASTDTQYF. The CDR3 DNA sequence: TGCGCCAGCAGCCCTATACAGGGGGCCAGCACAGATACGCAGTATTTT.

This chain connects TRBV29-1 to TRBJ2-5; 9 positions agree with TRBD1. The CDR3 loop spans 16 amino acids. Germline CDR1 reads SQVTM; CDR2 reads ANQGSEA. Trimming at V came to 4 bases and at J to 6 bases, leaving 15 bases not matched to a gene. The CDR3 DNA follows: TGCAGCGTTGGCGAGGGTATGGGGACAGGGATGAAGACCCAGTACTTC. Translating it yields CSVGEGMGTGMKTQYF. Combining the CDR3 with reference TRBV29-1 and TRBJ2-5 gives the whole variable domain SAVISQKPSRDICQRGTSLTIQCQVDSQVTMMFWYRQQPGQSLTLIATANQGSEATYESGFVIDKFPISRPNLTFSTLTVSNMSPEDSSIYLCSVGEGMGTGMKTQYFGPGTRLLVL.

This chain joins TRBV6-5 and TRBJ2-7, with 8 bases matching TRBD2. In germline, CDR1 is MNHEY, CDR2 SVGAGI. Losses at the gene ends were 4 bases for V and 3 bases for J; bases not matched to a gene: 8. CDR3 length: 15 residues. CDR3 sequence (DNA): TGTGCCAGCAGTTTTACTAGCGGATCACTCTACGAGCAGTACTTC. As protein: CASSFTSGSLYEQYF.

V is TRBV6-1 and J is TRBJ1-5; 7 bases align to TRBD1. The CDR3 sequence is 15 residues long. The V gene end was trimmed by 10 bases and the J gene end by 0 bases; junction bases not matched to a gene: 9. CDR1 and CDR2 from the germline V gene are MNHNS and SASEGT. The CDR3 reads CAIVPGGHSNQPQHF. DNA for the CDR3: TGTGCCATAGTACCAGGGGGGCATAGCAATCAGCCCCAGCATTTT.

This clone was seen a single time. The rearrangement links TRBV27 to TRBJ1-5; maybe TRBD1 (5 bases). Germline V gene data show CDR1 as MNHEY and CDR2 as SMNVEV (reference sequence). V lost 2 bases to trimming and J lost 7 bases, with 9 bases between them. The CDR3 is made up of 13 amino acids. DNA of the CDR3: TGTGCCAGCAGTTTAGGTCAGGGCCAGCCCCAGCATTTT. It yields the protein CASSLGQGQPQHF.

The gene calls are TRBV6-6 and TRBJ2-3; perhaps TRBD1 as D (6 bases). CDR3 length equals 16 residues. Germline V lookup: CDR1 MNHNY, CDR2 SVGAGI (reference sequence). V gave up 2 bases and J gave up 1 base, with 13 bases separating them. CDR3: CASSYDRAGGTDTQYF. The CDR3 DNA reads TGTGCCAGCAGTTACGATAGGGCAGGGGGCACAGATACGCAGTATTTT.

The chain links TRBV27 to TRBJ1-2; D gene unclear. CDR3 size: 15 residues. Germline V gene lookup returns CDR1 MNHEY and CDR2 SMNVEV (reference sequence). V was clipped by 1 base and J by 6 bases, with 15 bases between them. CDR3 nucleotides: TGTGCCAGCAGTTTATTACCCTGGGAGAGGGATGGCTACACCTTC. This gives the protein CASSLLPWERDGYTF.

V is TRBV9 and J is TRBJ2-5; 8 nucleotides line up with TRBD1. V dropped 7 bases and J dropped 1; count of bases not matched to a gene: 3. This CDR3 has 13 residues. Germline assignment: CDR1 SGDLS and CDR2 YYNGEE. The CDR3 sequence: CASSRGLQETQYF. The CDR3 coding sequence is TGTGCCAGCTCCAGGGGGCTCCAAGAGACCCAGTACTTC. Full variable domain (outside the CDR3, taken from reference TRBV9 and TRBJ2-5): DSGVTQTPKHLITATGQRVTLRCSPRSGDLSVYWYQQSLDQGLQFLIQYYNGEERAKGNILERFSAQQFPDLHSELNLSSLELGDSALYFCASSRGLQETQYFGPGTRLLVL.

This clone was recorded only once. The chain combines TRBV2 with TRBJ2-7; 9 bases fit TRBD2. With 6 bases clipped from V and 7 bases from J, the junction kept 13 bases outside the gene matches. CDR1 and CDR2 (germline): SNHLY, FYNNEI. The length of the CDR3 is 15 residues. CDR3 bases: TGTGCCAGCAGCATACAGGGACTAGCCCTGGGGGAGCAGTACTTC. Translating gives CASSIQGLALGEQYF.

The CDR3 DNA sequence: TGTGCCTGGGCGGTCACAGATACGCAGTATTTT. This codes for CAWAVTDTQYF. The chain is built from TRBV30 and TRBJ2-3, with no clear D. The CDR3 loop spans 11 amino acids. Deletions cut 5 bases from V and 2 bases from J, with 5 bases between. Germline values: CDR1 GTSNPN, CDR2 SVGIG (reference sequence).

On this clone itself: Other DNA sequences from this sample encode an identical CDR3 as well. J is TRBJ2-3 and V is TRBV27, with D possibly being TRBD1 (5 bases). CDR1 MNHEY and CDR2 SMNVEV come from the germline V gene (reference sequence). V was shortened by 6 bases and J by 0 bases, with 16 bases between the two germline ends. This CDR3 spans 16 amino acids. The DNA for the CDR3 is TGTGCCAGCAGCCTTTTAGCAGGGCTAAGCACAGATACGCAGTATTTT. Its protein product is CASSLLAGLSTDTQYF.

This clone was picked up a small number of times. The chain uses TRBV19 and TRBJ1-3, with a possible D match to TRBD1 (5 bases). The germline V gene encodes CDR1 LNHDA and CDR2 SQIVND (reference sequence). The ends were cut back, 6 bases at V and 4 bases at J, with 19 bases in the middle. The CDR3 spans 16 residues. Here the CDR3 reads CASSPLGGARGNTIYF. The CDR3 DNA reads as TGTGCCAGTAGCCCACTGGGGGGTGCGAGAGGAAACACCATATATTTT.

V gene TRBV6-1 combines with J gene TRBJ2-4; D is perhaps TRBD1 (6 bases). The CDR3 is made up of 14 amino acids. Germline V gives CDR1 MNHNS, CDR2 SASEGT. V was clipped by 5 bases and J by 8 bases, with 16 bases between them. The CDR3 DNA reads TGTGCCAGCAGTCGGGGACAAAGGACTGACATTCAGTACTTC. Its translation is CASSRGQRTDIQYF.

The chain joins TRBV6-5 to TRBJ2-7; tentative D call: TRBD2 (6 bases). This CDR3 spans 15 amino acids. Germline V gives CDR1 MNHEY, CDR2 SVGAGI. Trimming pared 3 bases from V and 2 bases from J, leaving 14 bases between. CDR3 region: CASSYQGGMTYEQYF. CDR3 nucleotide sequence: TGTGCCAGCAGTTATCAGGGCGGGATGACCTACGAGCAGTACTTC.

This chain links TRBV4-1 with TRBJ1-5; D is possibly TRBD1 (5 bases). The CDR3 is 15 amino acids. Germline V gene lookup returns CDR1 MGHRA and CDR2 YSYEKL. V lost 0 bases and J lost 2, with 8 bases in between. The CDR3 DNA reads as TGCGCCAGCAGCCAAGATGGGGCCGGCAATCAGCCCCAGCATTTT. As protein: CASSQDGAGNQPQHF.

The table lists this clone with a count of one. This rearrangement joins TRBV7-2 to TRBJ1-5; weak D call: TRBD1 (5 bases). V lost 6 bases to trimming and J lost 9 bases, with 18 bases between them. Germline V gives CDR1 SGHTA, CDR2 FQGNSA. The CDR3 spans 14 residues. The CDR3 loop reads CASRANRDGGPQHF. The DNA of the CDR3 is TGTGCCAGCAGGGCAAACCGGGACGGCGGGCCCCAGCATTTT.

This clone occurred once. The chain is built from TRBV6-1 and TRBJ1-1, with D uncertain. Trimming took 7 bases from V and 5 from J, leaving 11 bases between them. The germline gives CDR1 MNHNS, CDR2 SASEGT. The CDR3 has 12 residues. The CDR3 sequence: CASILRGTEAFF. The CDR3 DNA reads as TGTGCCAGCATTCTCCGTGGAACTGAAGCTTTCTTT.

This chain connects TRBV2 to TRBJ1-1; D uncertain. Germline V lookup: CDR1 SNHLY, CDR2 FYNNEI. The CDR3 is made up of 15 amino acids. V lost 3 bases to trimming and J lost 0 bases, with 11 bases between them. The CDR3 protein is CASSERVGMNTEAFF. Written as DNA, the CDR3 is TGTGCCAGCAGTGAGAGGGTGGGGATGAACACTGAAGCTTTCTTT.